The clone carrying this T cell receptor (beta chain) was counted a single time. This record comes from a study of blood T cell repertoires in COVID-19. Measured with immunoSEQ multiplex PCR; TCRdb has only the in-frame clones, and not every one. The table records hundreds of thousands of clones, roughly nine tenths of them present only once. CDR1 SGHAT and CDR2 FQNNGV come from the germline V gene. V lost 5 bases to trimming and J lost 7 bases, with 11 bases between them. This CDR3 is built from 12 residues. The chain links TRBV11-2 to TRBJ1-1; D gene uncertain. The TCR originated in a woman in her fifties or sixties in a cohort exposed to, infected with or recovered from COVID-19 (not recorded which). Source material: PBMCs or T cells enriched from blood (not recorded which). CDR3 protein: CASSLSRDEAFF. CDR3 sequence (DNA): TGTGCCAGCAGCCTGAGCCGAGATGAAGCTTTCTTT. The full variable domain, in which reference TRBV11-2 and TRBJ1-1 provide the parts outside the CDR3, is EAGVAQSPRYKIIEKRQSVAFWCNPISGHATLYWYQQILGQGPKLLIQFQNNGVVDDSQLPKDRFSAERLKGVDSTLKIQPAKLEDSAVYLCASSLSRDEAFFGQGTRLTVV.